These T cell receptor beta chains were read from a single sample in a study of molecular identifiers for immune sequencing clone quantification. Via MiXCR, TCRdb re-called the PCR reads, giving one row per CDR3 protein. The top ten clones hold about 0.84% of a sample with over 550,000 distinct CDR3 sequences, roughly 27% of them seen once. Sequencing used naive CD8+ T cells from blood, with Jurkat cell RNA spiked in. Every receptor here comes from a human donor in good health. Some libraries in this study had Jurkat cell RNA spiked in. The CDR3 runs from the conserved cysteine through the conserved F or W. D genes are given only for firm matches. Rows give clone size only sometimes, using once, few, many, or a class for an expanded clone.

cdr3_length	d_call	j_call	v_call	clone_size	cdr3_aa	cdr3_nt
17	TRBD2	TRBJ2-7	TRBV5-1	-	CASSLGTPGLGVYEQYF	TGCGCCAGCAGCTTGGGAACTCCGGGACTAGGGGTCTACGAGCAGTACTTC
15	-	TRBJ1-3	TRBV7-9	-	CASSLGPSGGNTIYF	TGTGCCAGCAGCTTGGGGCCCAGTGGTGGAAACACCATATATTTT
17	TRBD1	TRBJ2-6	TRBV24-1	many	CATSDTDRGPGANVLTF	TGTGCCACCAGTGATACGGACAGGGGGCCTGGGGCCAACGTCCTGACTTTC
14	-	TRBJ2-3	TRBV5-4	few	CASSFRGVTDTQYF	TGTGCCAGCAGCTTTAGGGGCGTTACAGATACGCAGTATTTT
15	-	TRBJ1-4	TRBV20-1	many	CSAREPRDHNEKLFF	TGCAGTGCTAGAGAGCCCAGGGACCATAATGAAAAACTGTTTTTT
17	TRBD2	TRBJ2-5	TRBV14	many	CASSQTQLAGIQETQYF	TGTGCCAGCAGCCAAACCCAACTAGCGGGGATCCAAGAGACCCAGTACTTC
15	TRBD1	TRBJ2-7	TRBV7-9	-	CASSLERDSPYEQYF	TGTGCCAGCAGCTTAGAAAGGGACAGTCCCTACGAGCAGTACTTC
15	-	TRBJ2-3	TRBV10-1	-	CASSESMGDTDTQYF	TGCGCCAGCAGTGAGTCGATGGGCGACACAGATACGCAGTATTTT
12	-	TRBJ2-3	TRBV29-1	many	CSVEVTRDTQYF	TGCAGCGTTGAAGTCACGCGCGATACGCAGTATTTT
15	-	TRBJ1-4	TRBV7-9	-	CASSIPGTPSEELFF	TGTGCCAGCAGTATACCAGGGACACCAAGTGAGGAACTGTTTTTT
13	-	TRBJ1-5	TRBV27	few	CASRTITDQPQHF	TGTGCCAGCAGAACGATTACCGATCAGCCCCAGCATTTT
16	TRBD2	TRBJ2-7	TRBV7-2	few	CASSLGASGASYEQYF	TGTGCCAGCAGCTTAGGAGCTAGCGGGGCCTCCTACGAGCAGTACTTC
16	TRBD1	TRBJ2-5	TRBV6-2/TRBV6-3	-	CASSYSPGQPQETQYF	TGTGCCAGCAGTTACAGTCCGGGACAGCCACAAGAGACCCAGTACTTC
18	TRBD2	TRBJ2-3	TRBV6-6	many	CASSYALLAGKVTDTQYF	TGTGCCAGCAGTTACGCCCTCTTAGCGGGAAAAGTGACAGATACGCAGTATTTT
17	-	TRBJ1-4	TRBV19	many	CASSIMEPPGANEKLFF	TGTGCCAGTAGTATCATGGAACCTCCTGGGGCGAATGAAAAACTGTTTTTT
15	-	TRBJ2-7	TRBV25-1	many	CASSELRQGVYEQYF	TGTGCCAGCAGTGAATTGAGGCAGGGTGTTTACGAGCAGTACTTC
15	TRBD2	TRBJ2-5	TRBV20-1	-	CSATAAGEWVETQYF	TGCAGTGCTACCGCGGCGGGGGAGTGGGTAGAGACCCAGTACTTC
14	-	TRBJ2-1	TRBV4-1	few	CASRLEGGYNEQFF	TGCGCCTCCAGACTTGAGGGGGGGTACAATGAGCAGTTCTTC
13	-	TRBJ2-5	TRBV11-2	-	CAGEPGTQETQYF	TGTGCCGGCGAACCCGGGACTCAAGAGACCCAGTACTTC
15	-	TRBJ2-7	TRBV3-1	few	CASSQAGDTAYEQYF	TGTGCCAGCAGCCAAGCGGGGGACACTGCCTACGAGCAGTACTTC
12	-	TRBJ2-7	TRBV5-8	-	CASYFGGYEQYF	TGTGCCAGCTACTTTGGCGGCTACGAGCAGTACTTC
15	-	TRBJ1-6	TRBV5-5	-	CASSLGGFFNSPLHF	TGTGCCAGCAGCTTGGGGGGGTTTTTTAATTCACCCCTCCACTTT
14	-	TRBJ2-1	TRBV29-1	many	CSVDSLEWGNEQFF	TGCAGCGTTGATTCGCTGGAGTGGGGGAATGAGCAGTTCTTC
15	TRBD1	TRBJ1-6	TRBV28	many	CASSFRGQGVSPLHF	TGTGCCAGCAGTTTCCGAGGGCAGGGGGTTTCACCCCTCCACTTT
13	-	TRBJ2-5	TRBV2	few	CASSESDGETQYF	TGTGCCAGCAGTGAAAGCGACGGAGAGACCCAGTACTTC
16	-	TRBJ2-3	TRBV2	many	CASSGIEIERTDTQYF	TGTGCCAGCAGTGGGATTGAGATAGAAAGGACAGATACGCAGTATTTT
15	-	TRBJ2-7	TRBV11-2	few	CASIAGPSPFYEQYF	TGTGCCAGCATCGCAGGCCCGAGCCCATTCTACGAGCAGTACTTC